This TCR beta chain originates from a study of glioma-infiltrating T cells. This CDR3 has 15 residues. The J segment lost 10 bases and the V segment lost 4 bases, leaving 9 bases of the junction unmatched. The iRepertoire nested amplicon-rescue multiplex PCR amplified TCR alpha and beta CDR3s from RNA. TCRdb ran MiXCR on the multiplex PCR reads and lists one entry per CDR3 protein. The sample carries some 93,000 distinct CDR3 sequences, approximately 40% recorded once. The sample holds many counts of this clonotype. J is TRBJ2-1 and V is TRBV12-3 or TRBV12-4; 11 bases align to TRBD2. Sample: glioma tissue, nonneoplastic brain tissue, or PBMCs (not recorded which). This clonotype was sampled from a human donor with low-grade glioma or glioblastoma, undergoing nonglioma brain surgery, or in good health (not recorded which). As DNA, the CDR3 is TGTGCCAGCAGTTCAGTACTAGCGGGAGAAAGGGAGCAGTTCTTC. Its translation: CASSSVLAGEREQFF.